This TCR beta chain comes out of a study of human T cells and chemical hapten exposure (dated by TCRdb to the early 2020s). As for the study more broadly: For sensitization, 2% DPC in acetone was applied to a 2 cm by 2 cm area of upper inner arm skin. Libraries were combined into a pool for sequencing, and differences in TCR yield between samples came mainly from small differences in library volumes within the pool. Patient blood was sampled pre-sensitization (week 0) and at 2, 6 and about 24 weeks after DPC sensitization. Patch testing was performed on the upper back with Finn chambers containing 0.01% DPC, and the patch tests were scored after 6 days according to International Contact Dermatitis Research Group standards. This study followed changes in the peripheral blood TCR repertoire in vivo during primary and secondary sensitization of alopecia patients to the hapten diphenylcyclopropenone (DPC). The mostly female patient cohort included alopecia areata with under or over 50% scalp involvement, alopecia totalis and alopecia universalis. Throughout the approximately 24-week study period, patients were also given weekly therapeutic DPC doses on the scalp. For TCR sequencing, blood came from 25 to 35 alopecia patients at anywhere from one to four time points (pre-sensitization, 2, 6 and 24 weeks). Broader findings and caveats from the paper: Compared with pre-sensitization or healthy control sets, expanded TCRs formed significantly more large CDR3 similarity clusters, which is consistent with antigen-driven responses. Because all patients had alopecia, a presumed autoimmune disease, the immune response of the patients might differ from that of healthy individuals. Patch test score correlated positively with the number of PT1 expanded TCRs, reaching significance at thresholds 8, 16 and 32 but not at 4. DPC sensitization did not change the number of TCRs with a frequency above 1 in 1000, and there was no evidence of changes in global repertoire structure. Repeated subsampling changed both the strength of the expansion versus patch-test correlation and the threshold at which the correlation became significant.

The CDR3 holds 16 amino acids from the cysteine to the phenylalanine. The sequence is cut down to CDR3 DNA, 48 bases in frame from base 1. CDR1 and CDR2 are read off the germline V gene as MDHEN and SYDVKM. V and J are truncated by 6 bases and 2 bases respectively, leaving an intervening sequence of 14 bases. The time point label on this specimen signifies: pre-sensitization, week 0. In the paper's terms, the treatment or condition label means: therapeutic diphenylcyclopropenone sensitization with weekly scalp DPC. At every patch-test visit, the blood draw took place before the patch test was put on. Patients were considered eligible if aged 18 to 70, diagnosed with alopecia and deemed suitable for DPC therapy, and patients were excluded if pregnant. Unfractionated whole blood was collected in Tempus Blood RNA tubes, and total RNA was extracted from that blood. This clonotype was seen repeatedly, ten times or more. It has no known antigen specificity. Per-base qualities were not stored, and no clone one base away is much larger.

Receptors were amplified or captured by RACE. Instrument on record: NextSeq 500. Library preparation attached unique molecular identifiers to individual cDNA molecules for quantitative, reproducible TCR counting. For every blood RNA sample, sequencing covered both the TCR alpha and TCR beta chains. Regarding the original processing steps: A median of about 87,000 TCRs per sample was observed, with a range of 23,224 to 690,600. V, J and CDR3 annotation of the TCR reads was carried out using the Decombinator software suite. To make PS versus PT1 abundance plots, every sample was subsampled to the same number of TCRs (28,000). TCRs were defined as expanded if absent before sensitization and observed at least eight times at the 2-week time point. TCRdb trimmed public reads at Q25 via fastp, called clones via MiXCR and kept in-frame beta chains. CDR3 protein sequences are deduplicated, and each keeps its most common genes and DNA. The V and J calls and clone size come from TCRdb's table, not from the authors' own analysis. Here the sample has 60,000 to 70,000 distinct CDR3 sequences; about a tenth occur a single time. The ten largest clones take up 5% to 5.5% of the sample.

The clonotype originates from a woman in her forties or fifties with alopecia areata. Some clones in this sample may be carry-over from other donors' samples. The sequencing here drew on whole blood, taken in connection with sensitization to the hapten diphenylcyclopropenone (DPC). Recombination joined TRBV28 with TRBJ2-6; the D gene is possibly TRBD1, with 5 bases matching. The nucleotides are TGTGCCAGCAGACTGCCCCAGGGAACTGGGGCCAACGTCCTGACTTTC. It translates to CASRLPQGTGANVLTF.